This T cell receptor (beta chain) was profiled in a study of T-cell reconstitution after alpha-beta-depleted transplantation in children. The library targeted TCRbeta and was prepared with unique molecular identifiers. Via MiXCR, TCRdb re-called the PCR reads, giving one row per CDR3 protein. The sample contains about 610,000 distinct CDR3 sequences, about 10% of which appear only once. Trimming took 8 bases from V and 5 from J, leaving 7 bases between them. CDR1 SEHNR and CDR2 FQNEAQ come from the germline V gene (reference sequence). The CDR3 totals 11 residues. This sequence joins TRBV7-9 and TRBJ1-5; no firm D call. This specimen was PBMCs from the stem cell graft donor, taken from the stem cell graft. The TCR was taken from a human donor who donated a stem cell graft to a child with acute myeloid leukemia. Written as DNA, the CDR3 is TGTGCCAGCGGGTATGATCAGCCCCAGCATTTT. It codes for CASGYDQPQHF.